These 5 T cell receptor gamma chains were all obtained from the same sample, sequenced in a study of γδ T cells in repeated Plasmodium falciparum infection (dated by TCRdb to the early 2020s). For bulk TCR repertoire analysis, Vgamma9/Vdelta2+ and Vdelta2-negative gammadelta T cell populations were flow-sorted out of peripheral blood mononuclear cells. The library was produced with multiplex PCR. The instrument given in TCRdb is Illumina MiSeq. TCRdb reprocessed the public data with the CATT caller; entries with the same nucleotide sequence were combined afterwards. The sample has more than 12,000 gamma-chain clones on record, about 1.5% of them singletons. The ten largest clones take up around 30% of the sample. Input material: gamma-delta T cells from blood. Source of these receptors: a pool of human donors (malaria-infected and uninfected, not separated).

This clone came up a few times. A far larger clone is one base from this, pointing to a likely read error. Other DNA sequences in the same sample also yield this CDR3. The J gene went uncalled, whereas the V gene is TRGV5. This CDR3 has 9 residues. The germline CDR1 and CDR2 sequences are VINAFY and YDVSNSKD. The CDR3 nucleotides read TGTGCCACCTTCGGCCCCCCACTCTTT. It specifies CATFGPPLF.

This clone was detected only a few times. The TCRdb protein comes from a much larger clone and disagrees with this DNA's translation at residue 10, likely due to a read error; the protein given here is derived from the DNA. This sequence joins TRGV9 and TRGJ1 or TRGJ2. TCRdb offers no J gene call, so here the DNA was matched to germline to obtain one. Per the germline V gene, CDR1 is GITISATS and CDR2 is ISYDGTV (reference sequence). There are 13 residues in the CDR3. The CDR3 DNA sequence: TGTGCCTTGTGGGAGGTGCAAAGATATAGGAAACTCTTT. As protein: CALWEVQRYRKLF.

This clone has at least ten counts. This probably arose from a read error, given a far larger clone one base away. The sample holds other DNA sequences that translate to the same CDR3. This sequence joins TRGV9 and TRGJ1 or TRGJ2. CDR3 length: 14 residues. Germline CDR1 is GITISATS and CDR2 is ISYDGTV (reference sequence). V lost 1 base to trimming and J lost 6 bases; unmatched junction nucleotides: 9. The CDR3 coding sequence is TGTGCCTTGTGGGAGGTTCCTTACGGTTATAAGAAACTCTTT. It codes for CALWEVPYGYKKLF.

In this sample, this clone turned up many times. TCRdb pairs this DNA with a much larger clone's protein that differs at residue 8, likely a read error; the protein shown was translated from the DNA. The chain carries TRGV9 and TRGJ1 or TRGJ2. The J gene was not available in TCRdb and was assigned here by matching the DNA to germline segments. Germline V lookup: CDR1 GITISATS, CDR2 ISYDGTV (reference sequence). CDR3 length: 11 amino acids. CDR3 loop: CALWDAYRKLF. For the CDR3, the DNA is TGTGCCTTGTGGGACGCGTATAGGAAACTCTTT.

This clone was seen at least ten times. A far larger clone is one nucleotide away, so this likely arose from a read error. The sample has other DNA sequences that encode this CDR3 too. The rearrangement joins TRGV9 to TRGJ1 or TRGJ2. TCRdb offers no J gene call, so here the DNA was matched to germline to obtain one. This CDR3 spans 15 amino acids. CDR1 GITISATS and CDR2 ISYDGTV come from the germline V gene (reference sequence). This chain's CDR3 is CALWEPTQNYYKKLF. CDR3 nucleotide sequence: TGCGCCTTGTGGGAGCCTACGCAGAATTATTATAAGAAACTCTTT.